This T cell receptor (beta chain) was recovered during a study of radiotherapy plus CTLA-4 blockade in lung cancer. Study results and caveats: Early clone dynamics of blood T cells, plus interferon-beta, reportedly predicted response best.

In regard to this clone: Its antigen is undetermined.

The CDR3 extends over 17 amino acids. Germline loops: CDR1 LGHNA, CDR2 YSLEER. V lost 0 bases, J lost 4 bases, and 18 bases lay in between. Some clones are missing from TCRdb's copy, which holds only in-frame ones; the method was immunoSEQ multiplex PCR. The sample includes tens of thousands of clones, around three quarters of them seen just once. The TCR was taken from a human donor with non-small cell lung cancer who had a complete response to radiotherapy plus ipilimumab. The rearrangement links TRBV4-3 to TRBJ1-2; TRBD1 might be the D (6 bases). This specimen was peripheral blood, taken from a patient treated with radiotherapy plus ipilimumab. Written as DNA, the CDR3 is TGCGCCAGCAGCCAAGACAGCGGGGGGCGTTATGGCTATGGCTACACCTTC. Residues: CASSQDSGGRYGYGYTF.